The next 5 T cell receptor beta chains were all read from a single sample in a study of beta chain features in type 1 diabetes. Whole-study results and caveats: Significant though moderate, a shortening of TCRB CDR3s appeared in all four CD4+ subsets of Type 1 diabetes patients.

Sequenced material consisted of expressed TCRB transcripts (all of the isolated RNA was reverse transcribed). Clones were sequenced by immunoSEQ multiplex PCR, and TCRdb holds only the in-frame ones, with some missing. The sample lists over 200,000 clones, 11% occurring once. Their cognate antigens are unknown. Input material: naive CD4+ T cells from blood. These receptors all come from a man younger than 45 with type 1 diabetes.

The gene calls are TRBV5-1 and TRBJ2-7; the D gene is possibly TRBD2 (7 bases). The V gene's germline CDR1 is SGHRS and CDR2 YFSETQ. This CDR3 region has 13 residues. V dropped 7 bases and J dropped 5 bases, with 16 bases sitting between them. The CDR3 here is CASAGAGTNEQYF. As DNA, the CDR3 is TGCGCCAGCGCGGGGGCAGGAACCAACGAGCAGTACTTC. The whole variable domain, filled in from reference TRBV5-1 and TRBJ2-7, reads KAGVTQTPRYLIKTRGQQVTLSCSPISGHRSVSWYQQTPGQGLQFLFEYFSETQRNKGNFPGRFSGRQFSNSRSEMNVSTLELGDSALYLCASAGAGTNEQYFGPGTRLTVT.

The chain is built from TRBV5-1 and TRBJ2-1; TRBD1 matches at 7 bases. V dropped 4 bases and J dropped 0; count of bases not matched to a gene: 4. The CDR3 has 15 amino acids. Looked up from germline, CDR1 is SGHRS and CDR2 is YFSETQ. The CDR3 here is CASSQGDSSYNEQFF. The CDR3 region has the DNA TGCGCCAGCAGCCAGGGGGACAGCTCCTACAATGAGCAGTTCTTC.

This clone is a singleton in its sample. This sequence joins TRBV5-1 and TRBJ2-1, with 10 bases aligning to TRBD1. Germline CDR1 and CDR2: SGHRS and YFSETQ. V lost 4 bases to trimming and J lost 4 bases; unmatched junction nucleotides: 5. There are 15 residues in the CDR3. The CDR3 is CASSPGTGDYNEQFF. In DNA, the CDR3 is TGCGCCAGCAGCCCCGGGACAGGGGATTACAATGAGCAGTTCTTC. The variable domain in full, with the rest retrieved from reference TRBV5-1 and TRBJ2-1, is KAGVTQTPRYLIKTRGQQVTLSCSPISGHRSVSWYQQTPGQGLQFLFEYFSETQRNKGNFPGRFSGRQFSNSRSEMNVSTLELGDSALYLCASSPGTGDYNEQFFGPGTRLTVL.

The gene calls are TRBV11-1 and TRBJ2-1; 9 bases map to TRBD2. The V segment lost 6 bases and the J segment 2 bases; nucleotides outside the gene matches: 5. Germline CDR1 reads SGHAT; CDR2 reads FQDESV (reference sequence). The CDR3 runs 15 residues. CDR3 nucleotides: TGTGCCAGCAGACCTAGCGGGGCCCCCTACAATGAGCAGTTCTTC. Protein: CASRPSGAPYNEQFF.

This sequence joins TRBV27 and TRBJ2-7, with D perhaps TRBD1 (6 bases). This CDR3 contains 14 residues. Trimming shortened V by 3 bases and J by 2 bases, and 11 bases separated the two germline ends. Per the germline V gene, CDR1 is MNHEY and CDR2 is SMNVEV (reference sequence). CDR3 protein: CASSLETGTYEQYF. The CDR3, as DNA: TGTGCCAGCAGTTTGGAGACAGGCACCTACGAGCAGTACTTC.